This T cell receptor beta chain was sequenced for a study of T-cell reconstitution after alpha-beta-depleted transplantation in children. Trimming removed 6 bases from V and 0 bases from J; junction bases left unmatched: 2. The CDR3 has 14 residues. As it was prepared, the TCRbeta library received unique molecular identifiers. TCRdb passed the PCR reads through MiXCR, listing each CDR3 protein once. The sample lists approximately 590,000 distinct CDR3 sequences, under 12% seen once, with 4% to 5% in the top ten. This clonotype has just a few counts. This sequence joins TRBV12-3 or TRBV12-4 and TRBJ2-4; 7 nucleotides align to TRBD2. The starting material was PBMCs from the stem cell graft donor, obtained from the stem cell graft. This clonotype was sampled from a human donor who donated a stem cell graft to a child with acute myeloid leukemia. In DNA form, the CDR3 reads TGTGCCAGCAGGGGGGAGGGAGCCAAAAACATTCAGTACTTC. This codes for CASRGEGAKNIQYF.